The source of this T cell receptor (beta chain) is a study of cytomegalovirus exposure and HLA in healthy donors. It was with 60 Vbeta and 13 Jbeta primers that the PCR ran. Here immunoSEQ multiplex PCR was the method, and the copy in TCRdb shows in-frame clones only, minus some. This sample carries roughly 130,000 clones, around 74% of them seen once, and the ten largest clones take 5.8%. CDR3 length: 16 amino acids. V was shortened by 2 bases and J by 2 bases, with 13 bases between the two germline ends. The germline V gene has CDR1 SGHDT and CDR2 YYEEEE. The receptor was derived from a woman aged 45-59 years in good health and CMV-seropositive. The V gene is TRBV5-6, the J gene TRBJ2-2, with D possibly matching TRBD1 (6 bases). The sequencing sample was made of PBMCs. CDR3: CASSFRTVTNTGELFF. The CDR3 DNA reads TGTGCCAGCAGCTTCAGGACAGTTACAAACACCGGGGAGCTGTTTTTT. The complete variable domain, with remaining parts taken from reference TRBV5-6 and TRBJ2-2, reads DAGVTQSPTHLIKTRGQQVTLRCSPKSGHDTVSWYQQALGQGPQFIFQYYEEEERQRGNFPDRFSGHQFPNYSSELNVNALLLGDSALYLCASSFRTVTNTGELFFGEGSRLTVL.